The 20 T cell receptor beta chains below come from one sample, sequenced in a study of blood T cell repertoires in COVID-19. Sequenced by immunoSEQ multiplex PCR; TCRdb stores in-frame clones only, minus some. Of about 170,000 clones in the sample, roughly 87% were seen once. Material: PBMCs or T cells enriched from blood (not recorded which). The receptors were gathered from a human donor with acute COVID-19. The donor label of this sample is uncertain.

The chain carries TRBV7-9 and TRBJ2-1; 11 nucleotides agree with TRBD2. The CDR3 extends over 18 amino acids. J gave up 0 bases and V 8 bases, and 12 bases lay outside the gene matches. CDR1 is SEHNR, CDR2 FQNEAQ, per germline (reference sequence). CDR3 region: CASRGLAGGSSSYNEQFF. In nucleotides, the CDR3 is TGTGCCAGCCGGGGGCTAGCGGGGGGATCCAGCTCCTACAATGAGCAGTTCTTC. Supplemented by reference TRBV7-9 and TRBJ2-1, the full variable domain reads DTGVSQNPRHKITKRGQNVTFRCDPISEHNRLYWYRQTLGQGPEFLTYFQNEAQLEKSRLLSDRFSAERPKGSFSTLEIQRTEQGDSAMYLCASRGLAGGSSSYNEQFFGPGTRLTVL.

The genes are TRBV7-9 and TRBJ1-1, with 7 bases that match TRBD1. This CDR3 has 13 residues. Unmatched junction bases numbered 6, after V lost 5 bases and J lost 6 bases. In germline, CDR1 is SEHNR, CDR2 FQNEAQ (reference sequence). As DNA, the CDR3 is TGTGCCAGCAGCCGAACAGGGGAGGCTGAAGCTTTCTTT. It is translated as CASSRTGEAEAFF.

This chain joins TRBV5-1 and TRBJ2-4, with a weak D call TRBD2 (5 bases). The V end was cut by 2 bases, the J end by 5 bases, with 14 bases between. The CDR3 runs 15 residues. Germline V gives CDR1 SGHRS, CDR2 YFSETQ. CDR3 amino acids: CASSFHRGAENIQYF. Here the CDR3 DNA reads TGCGCCAGCAGCTTTCACCGGGGTGCCGAAAACATTCAGTACTTC.

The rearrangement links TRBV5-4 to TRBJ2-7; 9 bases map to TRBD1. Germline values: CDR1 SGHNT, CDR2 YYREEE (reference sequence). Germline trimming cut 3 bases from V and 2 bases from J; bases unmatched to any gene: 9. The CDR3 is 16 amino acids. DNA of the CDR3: TGTGCCAGCAGCTCAGGTATACAGGGGGCGGCCTACGAGCAGTACTTC. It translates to CASSSGIQGAAYEQYF.

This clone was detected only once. The CDR3, as DNA: TGTGCCAGCACCCCCGGGACAGCGTTGAACACTGAAGCTTTCTTT. This gives the protein CASTPGTALNTEAFF. The chain links TRBV19 to TRBJ1-1; 7 bases are shared with TRBD1. The CDR3 length is 15 residues. Germline assignment: CDR1 LNHDA and CDR2 SQIVND (reference sequence). The ends lost 9 bases at V and 0 bases at J; junction bases unmatched: 10.

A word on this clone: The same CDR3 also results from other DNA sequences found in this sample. The chain's CDR3 is CASSVVAGDTQYF. CDR3 bases: TGTGCCAGCAGCGTAGTAGCGGGAGATACGCAGTATTTT. The rearrangement uses TRBV9 and TRBJ2-3; 7 bases align to TRBD2. Looked up from germline, CDR1 is SGDLS and CDR2 is YYNGEE. The CDR3 spans 13 residues. With V trimmed by 0 bases and J by 5 bases, 0 bases remained unmatched. The variable domain in full, with the rest retrieved from reference TRBV9 and TRBJ2-3, is DSGVTQTPKHLITATGQRVTLRCSPRSGDLSVYWYQQSLDQGLQFLIQYYNGEERAKGNILERFSAQQFPDLHSELNLSSLELGDSALYFCASSVVAGDTQYFGPGTRLTVL.

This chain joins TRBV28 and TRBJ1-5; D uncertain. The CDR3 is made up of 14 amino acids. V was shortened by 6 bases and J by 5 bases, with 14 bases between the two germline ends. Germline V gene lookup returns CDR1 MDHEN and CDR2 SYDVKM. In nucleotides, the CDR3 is TGTGCCAGCAGCATAGACCGTCAGGATCAGCCCCAGCATTTT. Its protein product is CASSIDRQDQPQHF.

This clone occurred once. CDR3 DNA: TGTGCCAGCAGCCCCATAGCGGGGTCCCTCACAACCGGGGAGCTGTTTTTT. Translated, it gives CASSPIAGSLTTGELFF. The chain joins TRBV11-3 to TRBJ2-2, with 8 bases aligning to TRBD2. The ends lost 5 bases at V and 5 bases at J; junction bases unmatched: 13. The CDR3 consists of 17 residues. Germline CDR1 reads SGHNT; CDR2 reads YENEEA.

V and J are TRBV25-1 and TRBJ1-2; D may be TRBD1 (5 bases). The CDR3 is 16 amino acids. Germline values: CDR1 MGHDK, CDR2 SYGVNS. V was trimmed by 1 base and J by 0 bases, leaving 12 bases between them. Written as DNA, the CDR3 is TGTGCCAGCAGTGAATCAGGGCGGGGAGCTAACTATGGCTACACCTTC. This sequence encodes CASSESGRGANYGYTF.

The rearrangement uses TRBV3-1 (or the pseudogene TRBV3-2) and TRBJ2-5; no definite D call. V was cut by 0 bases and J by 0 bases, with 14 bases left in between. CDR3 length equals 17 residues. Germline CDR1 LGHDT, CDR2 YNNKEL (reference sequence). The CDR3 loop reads CASSQEKETAYQETQYF. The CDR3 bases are TGTGCCAGCAGCCAAGAAAAGGAGACTGCCTACCAAGAGACCCAGTACTTC.

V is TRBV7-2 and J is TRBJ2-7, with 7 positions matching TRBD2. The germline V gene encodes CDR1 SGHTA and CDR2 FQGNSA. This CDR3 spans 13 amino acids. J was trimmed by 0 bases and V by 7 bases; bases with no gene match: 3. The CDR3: CASTRGDSYEQYF. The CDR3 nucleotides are TGTGCCAGCACCCGGGGGGACTCCTACGAGCAGTACTTC.

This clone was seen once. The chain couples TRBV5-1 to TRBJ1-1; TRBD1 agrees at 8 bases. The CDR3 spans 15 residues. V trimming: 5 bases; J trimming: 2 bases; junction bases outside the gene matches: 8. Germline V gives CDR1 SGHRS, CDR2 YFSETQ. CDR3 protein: CASSSGQGVNTEAFF. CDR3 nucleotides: TGCGCCAGCAGTTCAGGACAGGGCGTTAACACTGAAGCTTTCTTT. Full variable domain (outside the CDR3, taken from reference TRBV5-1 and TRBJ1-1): KAGVTQTPRYLIKTRGQQVTLSCSPISGHRSVSWYQQTPGQGLQFLFEYFSETQRNKGNFPGRFSGRQFSNSRSEMNVSTLELGDSALYLCASSSGQGVNTEAFFGQGTRLTVV.

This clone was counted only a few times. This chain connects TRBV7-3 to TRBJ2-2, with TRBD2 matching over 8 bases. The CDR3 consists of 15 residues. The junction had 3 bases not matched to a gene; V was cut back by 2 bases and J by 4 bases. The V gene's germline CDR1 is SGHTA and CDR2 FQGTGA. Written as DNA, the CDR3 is TGTGCCAGCAGCTTAGGGCTAGCGGGCACCGGGGAGCTGTTTTTT. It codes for CASSLGLAGTGELFF. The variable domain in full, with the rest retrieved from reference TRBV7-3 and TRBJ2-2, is GAGVSQTPSNKVTEKGKYVELRCDPISGHTALYWYRQSLGQGPEFLIYFQGTGAADDSGLPNDRFFAVRPEGSVSTLKIQRTERGDSAVYLCASSLGLAGTGELFFGEGSRLTVL.

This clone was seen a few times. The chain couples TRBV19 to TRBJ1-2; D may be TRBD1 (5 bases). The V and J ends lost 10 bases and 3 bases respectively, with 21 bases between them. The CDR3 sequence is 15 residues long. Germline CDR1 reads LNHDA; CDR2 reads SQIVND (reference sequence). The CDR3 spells CATLEEPGVDYGYTF. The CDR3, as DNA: TGTGCCACCCTGGAGGAACCGGGGGTGGACTATGGCTACACCTTC.

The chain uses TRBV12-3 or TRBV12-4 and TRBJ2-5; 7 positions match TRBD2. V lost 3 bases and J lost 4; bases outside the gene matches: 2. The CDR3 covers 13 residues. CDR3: CASSFSGGETQYF. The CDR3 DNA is TGTGCCAGCAGTTTCTCGGGGGGAGAGACCCAGTACTTC.

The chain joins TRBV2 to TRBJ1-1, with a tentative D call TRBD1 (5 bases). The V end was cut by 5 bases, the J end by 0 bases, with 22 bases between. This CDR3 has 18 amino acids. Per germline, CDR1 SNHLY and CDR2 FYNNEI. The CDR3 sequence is CASSTPTHRLPMNTEAFF. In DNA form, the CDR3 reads TGTGCCAGCAGTACACCCACCCACAGGCTCCCGATGAACACTGAAGCTTTCTTT.

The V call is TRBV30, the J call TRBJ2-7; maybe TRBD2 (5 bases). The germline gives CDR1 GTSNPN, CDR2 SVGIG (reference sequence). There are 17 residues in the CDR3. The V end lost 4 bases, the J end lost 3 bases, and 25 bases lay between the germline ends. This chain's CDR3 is CAWMDLPGTTPNYEQYF. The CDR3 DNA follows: TGTGCCTGGATGGACCTACCGGGAACGACCCCCAACTACGAGCAGTACTTC.

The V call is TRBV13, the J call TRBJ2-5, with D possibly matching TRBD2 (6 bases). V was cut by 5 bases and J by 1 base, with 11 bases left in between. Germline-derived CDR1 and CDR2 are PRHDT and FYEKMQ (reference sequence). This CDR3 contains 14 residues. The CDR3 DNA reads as TGTGCCAGCAGCCCCCGACTAGTCCAAGAGACCCAGTACTTC. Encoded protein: CASSPRLVQETQYF.

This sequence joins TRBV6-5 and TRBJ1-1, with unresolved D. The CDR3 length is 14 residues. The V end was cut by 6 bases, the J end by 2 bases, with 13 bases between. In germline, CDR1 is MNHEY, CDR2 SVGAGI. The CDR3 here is CASRPGGDNTEAFF. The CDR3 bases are TGTGCCAGCAGACCGGGTGGAGACAACACTGAAGCTTTCTTT.

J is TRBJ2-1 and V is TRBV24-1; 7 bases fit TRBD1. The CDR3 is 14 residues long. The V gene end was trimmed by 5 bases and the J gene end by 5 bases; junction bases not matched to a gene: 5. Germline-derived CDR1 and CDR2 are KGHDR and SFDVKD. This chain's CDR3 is CATSAQGDDNEQFF. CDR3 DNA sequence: TGTGCCACCAGTGCCCAGGGGGATGACAATGAGCAGTTCTTC.